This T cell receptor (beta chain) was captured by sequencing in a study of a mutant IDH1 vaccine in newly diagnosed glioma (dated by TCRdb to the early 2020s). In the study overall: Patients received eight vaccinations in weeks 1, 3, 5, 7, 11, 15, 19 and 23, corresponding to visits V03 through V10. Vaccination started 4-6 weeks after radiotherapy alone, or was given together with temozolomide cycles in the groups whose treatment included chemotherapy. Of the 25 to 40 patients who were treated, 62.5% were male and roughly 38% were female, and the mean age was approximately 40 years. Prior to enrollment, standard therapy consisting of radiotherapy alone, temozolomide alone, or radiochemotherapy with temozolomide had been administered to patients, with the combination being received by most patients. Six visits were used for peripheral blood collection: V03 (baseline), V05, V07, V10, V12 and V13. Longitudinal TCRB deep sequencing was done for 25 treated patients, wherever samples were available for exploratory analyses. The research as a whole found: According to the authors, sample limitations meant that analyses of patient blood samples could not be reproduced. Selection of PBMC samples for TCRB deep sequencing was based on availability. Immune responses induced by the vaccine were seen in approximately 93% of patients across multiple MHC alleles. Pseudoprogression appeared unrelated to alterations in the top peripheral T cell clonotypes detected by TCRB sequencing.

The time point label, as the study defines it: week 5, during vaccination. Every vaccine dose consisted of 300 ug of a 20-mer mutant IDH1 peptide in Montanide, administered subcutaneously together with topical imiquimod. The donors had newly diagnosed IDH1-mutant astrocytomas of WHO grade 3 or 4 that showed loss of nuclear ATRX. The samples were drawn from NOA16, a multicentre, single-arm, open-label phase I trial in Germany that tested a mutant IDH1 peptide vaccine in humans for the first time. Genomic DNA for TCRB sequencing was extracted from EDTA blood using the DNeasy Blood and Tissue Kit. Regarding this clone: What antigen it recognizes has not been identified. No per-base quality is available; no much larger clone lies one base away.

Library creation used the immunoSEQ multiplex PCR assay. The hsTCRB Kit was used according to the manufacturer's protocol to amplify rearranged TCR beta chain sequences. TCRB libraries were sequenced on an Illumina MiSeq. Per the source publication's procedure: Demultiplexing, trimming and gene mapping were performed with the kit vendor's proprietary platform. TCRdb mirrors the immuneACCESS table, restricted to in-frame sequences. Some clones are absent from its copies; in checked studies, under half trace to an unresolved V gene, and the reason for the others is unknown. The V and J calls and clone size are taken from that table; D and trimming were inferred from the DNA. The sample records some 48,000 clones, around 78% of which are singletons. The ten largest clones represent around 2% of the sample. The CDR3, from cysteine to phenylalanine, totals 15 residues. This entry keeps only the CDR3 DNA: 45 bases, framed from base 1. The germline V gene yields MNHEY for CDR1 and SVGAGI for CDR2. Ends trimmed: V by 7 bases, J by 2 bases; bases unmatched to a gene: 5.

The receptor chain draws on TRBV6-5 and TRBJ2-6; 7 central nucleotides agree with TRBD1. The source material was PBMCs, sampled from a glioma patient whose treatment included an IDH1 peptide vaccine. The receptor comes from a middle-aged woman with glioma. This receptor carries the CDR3 CASTPDRAGANVLTF. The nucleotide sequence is TGTGCCAGCACTCCAGACAGGGCTGGGGCCAACGTCCTGACTTTC.